One T cell receptor (beta chain) is described in this entry. These data come from a study of shared clonotypes between healthy human individuals. Measured with immunoSEQ multiplex PCR; TCRdb has only the in-frame clones, and not every one. The sample includes 600,000 to 750,000 clones, 72% of them seen just once. The authors divided CD4+ cells into CD45RA+ naive and CD45RA-negative memory subsets. Germline V CDR1 and CDR2: LGHNA, YNFKEQ. V lost 2 bases and J 5 bases, leaving 9 bases between the germline ends. This CDR3 spans 13 amino acids. This TCR was recovered from a woman between 25 and 40 years old in good health. The chain links TRBV4-2 to TRBJ2-5, with no clear D. Specimen: memory CD4+ T cells sorted from blood. Subset defined: CD45RA-negative fraction. The CDR3 loop reads CASSQSMSETQYF. CDR3 DNA sequence: TGTGCCAGCAGCCAATCGATGTCGGAGACCCAGTACTTC.